This TCR beta chain was captured by sequencing in a study of T cells of healthy individuals. TCRdb reanalysed the 5' RACE reads using MiXCR and keeps one entry per CDR3 protein. The sample lists around 83,000 distinct CDR3 sequences, approximately 5.4% occurring once. A few counts support this clonotype. This TCR derives from a female donor in good health.

This chain's CDR3 is CASTTLSGRGEQYF. Written as DNA, the CDR3 is TGTGCCAGCACCACTCTCAGCGGGAGAGGTGAGCAGTACTTC. The chain carries TRBV7-9 and TRBJ2-7; 8 bases agree with TRBD2. The CDR3 spans 14 residues. Unmatched junction bases numbered 12, after V lost 7 bases and J lost 7 bases. Per germline, CDR1 SEHNR and CDR2 FQNEAQ (reference sequence).